One and the same sample provided the 22 T cell receptor beta chains below, sequenced in a study of T cell responses to AZD1222 COVID-19 vaccine. The data were produced by immunoSEQ multiplex PCR, yet TCRdb's version contains in-frame clones alone and is incomplete. The sample yields tens of thousands of clones, approximately 85% seen once. Sequencing was performed on peripheral blood, taken 28 days after the second AZD1222 dose. The receptors stem from an adult who received the AZD1222 COVID-19 vaccine.

This chain connects TRBV11-2 to TRBJ1-6; 7 bases match TRBD1. Germline V gene data show CDR1 as SGHAT and CDR2 as FQNNGV. CDR3 length: 14 residues. V shed 6 bases, J shed 6 bases, and the junction held 5 bases outside the gene matches. CDR3 DNA: TGTGCCAGCAGTACGAACAGGGGTAATTCACCCCTCCACTTT. Translated, it gives CASSTNRGNSPLHF.

The chain employs TRBV29-1 and TRBJ2-7, with 11 nucleotides matching TRBD1. Trimming at V came to 7 bases and at J to 4 bases, leaving 3 bases not matched to a gene. The CDR3 covers 12 residues. Germline V lookup: CDR1 SQVTM, CDR2 ANQGSEA. In DNA, the CDR3 is TGCAGCGCCGGACAGGGGGCGTACGAGCAGTACTTC. Its protein is CSAGQGAYEQYF.

This chain uses TRBV27 with TRBJ2-3; 8 positions agree with TRBD2. The V segment lost 6 bases and the J segment 4 bases; nucleotides outside the gene matches: 12. CDR1 is MNHEY and CDR2 is SMNVEV in the germline V gene (reference sequence). There are 16 residues in the CDR3. Here the CDR3 DNA reads TGTGCCAGCAGGAGACTCACTAGCGGTGGGGCAGATACGCAGTATTTT. Its translation: CASRRLTSGGADTQYF.

In regard to this clone: One junction end disagrees with the germline gene, perhaps due to a read error. The chain has TRBV24-1 and TRBJ2-1; TRBD2 agrees at 8 bases. The CDR3 has 15 residues. Germline lookup yields CDR1 KGHDR and CDR2 SFDVKD. CDR3 residues: CAASSGGGGYNEQFF. In nucleotides, the CDR3 is TGTGCCGCCAGTTCGGGGGGCGGGGGGTACAATGAGCAGTTCTTC.

The chain uses TRBV6-2 or TRBV6-3 and TRBJ1-1, with no clear D. In germline, CDR1 is MNHEY, CDR2 SVGEGT. The V and J ends lost 0 bases and 4 bases respectively, with 12 bases between them. The CDR3 has 15 amino acids. CDR3 bases: TGTGCCAGCAGTTACTCCGAGGGCGGGAGCACTGAAGCTTTCTTT. It encodes CASSYSEGGSTEAFF.

The CDR3 nucleotides are TGTGCCAGCAGCGTAGGCTCGAGTAGGTACACCGGGGAGCTGTTTTTT. This sequence encodes CASSVGSSRYTGELFF. The rearrangement joins TRBV9 to TRBJ2-2; no firm D call. The CDR3 contains 16 residues. Germline V CDR1 and CDR2: SGDLS, YYNGEE. The V end was cut by 0 bases, the J end by 3 bases, with 12 bases between.

The rearrangement links TRBV3-1 (or the pseudogene TRBV3-2) to TRBJ2-7; D not certain. The CDR3 consists of 10 residues. V dropped 3 bases and J dropped 3 bases, with 0 bases sitting between them. The germline gives CDR1 LGHDT, CDR2 YNNKEL (reference sequence). CDR3 bases: TGTGCCAGCAGCCACTACGAGCAGTACTTC. Translation: CASSHYEQYF.

The CDR3 here is CAISEKSGGGLSNQPQHF. In DNA form, the CDR3 reads TGTGCCATCAGTGAGAAGTCAGGGGGCGGTTTAAGCAATCAGCCCCAGCATTTT. This chain connects TRBV10-3 to TRBJ1-5, with 8 bases that match TRBD1. CDR1 ENHRY and CDR2 SYGVKD come from the germline V gene. CDR3 length: 18 residues. V lost 2 bases to trimming and J lost 1 base; unmatched junction nucleotides: 10.

The genes are TRBV25-1 and TRBJ2-1; 7 nucleotides align to TRBD1. Germline trimming cut 6 bases from V and 13 bases from J; bases unmatched to any gene: 6. CDR1 MGHDK and CDR2 SYGVNS come from the germline V gene. The CDR3 is 11 amino acids. CDR3 coding DNA: TGTGCCAGCAGCGCCGGGACAGTACAGTTCTTC. Translating it yields CASSAGTVQFF.

This rearrangement joins TRBV6-2 or TRBV6-3 to TRBJ2-2; 9 nucleotides line up with TRBD2. The length of the CDR3 is 16 residues. Trimming at V came to 6 bases and at J to 4 bases, leaving 9 bases not matched to a gene. Germline CDR1 and CDR2: MNHEY and SVGEGT. CDR3 coding DNA: TGTGCCAGCAGCCCCAGAGCGGGGGGTGGCACCGGGGAGCTGTTTTTT. Translating gives CASSPRAGGGTGELFF.

This sequence joins TRBV5-1 and TRBJ1-4; no reliable D call. The germline V and J ends were trimmed by 5 bases and 6 bases, with 11 bases remaining between them. Germline CDR1 is SGHRS and CDR2 is YFSETQ. The CDR3 is 13 residues long. The CDR3 is CASSLSLDEKLFF. The CDR3 nucleotides are TGCGCCAGCAGTTTAAGTCTTGATGAAAAACTGTTTTTT.

The chain carries TRBV19 and TRBJ1-6; possibly TRBD1 for D (5 bases). The germline V gene encodes CDR1 LNHDA and CDR2 SQIVND (reference sequence). V dropped 7 bases and J dropped 0 bases, with 16 bases sitting between them. This CDR3 contains 17 residues. The CDR3 bases are TGTGCCAGTACCCCGGACGGGGGAAGCTCCTATAATTCACCCCTCCACTTT. This encodes CASTPDGGSSYNSPLHF.

This rearrangement joins TRBV18 to TRBJ2-7, with D perhaps TRBD1 (5 bases). This CDR3 region has 14 residues. V was pared by 1 base and J by 2 bases, with 9 bases between. Germline V gene lookup returns CDR1 KGHSH and CDR2 LQKENI. CDR3 region: CASSPRVDTYEQYF. The CDR3 DNA follows: TGTGCCAGCTCACCACGGGTGGACACCTACGAGCAGTACTTC.

The chain combines TRBV4-3 with TRBJ1-2; D gene ambiguous. The CDR3 is 14 residues long. Germline CDR1 and CDR2: LGHNA and YSLEER. V lost 5 bases, J lost 2 bases, and 12 bases lay in between. Here the CDR3 reads CASSYGRSNYGYTF. CDR3 sequence (DNA): TGCGCCAGCAGCTATGGACGGTCAAACTATGGCTACACCTTC.

The J gene is TRBJ1-1, the V gene TRBV6-5, with 7 bases lining up with TRBD1. The germline V gene has CDR1 MNHEY and CDR2 SVGAGI. The V and J ends lost 4 bases and 1 base, in that order; junction bases with no gene match: 6. The CDR3 contains 15 residues. Here the CDR3 DNA reads TGTGCCAGCAGTTTTGACAGGGTACAGAACACTGAAGCTTTCTTT. Its translation: CASSFDRVQNTEAFF.

This clone was recorded only once. The chain uses TRBV11-1 and TRBJ2-2; D gene unclear. The CDR3 sequence is 13 residues long. The germline CDR1 and CDR2 sequences are SGHAT and FQDESV (reference sequence). The V end lost 2 bases, the J end lost 7 bases, and 8 bases lay between the germline ends. The CDR3: CASSLIGGGELFF. DNA for the CDR3: TGTGCCAGCAGCTTAATTGGTGGCGGGGAGCTGTTTTTT.

The J gene is TRBJ1-2, the V gene TRBV19, with a possible D match to TRBD1 (5 bases). V was pared by 4 bases and J by 4 bases, with 13 bases between. The germline V gene encodes CDR1 LNHDA and CDR2 SQIVND (reference sequence). The CDR3 loop spans 14 amino acids. The DNA of the CDR3 is TGTGCCAGTAGTAGGGACCGCTACTCCTATGGCTACACCTTC. Translating it yields CASSRDRYSYGYTF.

In this sample, this clone turned up once. The gene calls are TRBV5-1 and TRBJ1-6; tentative D call: TRBD1 (5 bases). The CDR3 is 14 residues long. Germline values: CDR1 SGHRS, CDR2 YFSETQ. V was shortened by 2 bases and J by 8 bases, with 11 bases between the two germline ends. CDR3 nucleotide sequence: TGCGCCAGCAGCTTAACCGTCAGGGATTCACCCCTCCACTTT. As protein: CASSLTVRDSPLHF.

The chain joins TRBV7-9 to TRBJ1-2, with D uncertain. V lost 4 bases, J lost 3 bases, and 6 bases lay in between. Germline-derived CDR1 and CDR2 are SEHNR and FQNEAQ (reference sequence). The CDR3 length is 12 residues. Here the CDR3 reads CASSSNYYGYTF. The CDR3 coding sequence is TGTGCCAGCAGCTCGAATTACTATGGCTACACCTTC.

The chain has TRBV19 and TRBJ2-5; D is unresolved. The CDR3 is 13 amino acids. In germline, CDR1 is LNHDA, CDR2 SQIVND (reference sequence). V lost 6 bases and J 4 bases, leaving 12 bases between the germline ends. For the CDR3, the DNA is TGTGCCAGTAGCGGAGACCGAGGAGAGACCCAGTACTTC. Residues: CASSGDRGETQYF.

This rearrangement joins TRBV4-3 to TRBJ2-7; TRBD1 might be the D (6 bases). This CDR3 comprises 15 residues. V was pared by 0 bases and J by 1 base, with 10 bases between. Germline CDR1 LGHNA, CDR2 YSLEER. CDR3 in amino acids: CASSQELGGSYEQYF. CDR3 nucleotides: TGCGCCAGCAGCCAAGAATTAGGGGGTTCCTACGAGCAGTACTTC.

The chain combines TRBV7-9 with TRBJ2-1; 9 bases fit TRBD2. The V gene's germline CDR1 is SEHNR and CDR2 FQNEAQ (reference sequence). The V segment lost 4 bases and the J segment 3 bases; nucleotides outside the gene matches: 10. The CDR3 loop spans 17 amino acids. In DNA form, the CDR3 reads TGTGCCAGCAGCTCGCCCAGACTAGCGGCAGACTACAATGAGCAGTTCTTC. As protein: CASSSPRLAADYNEQFF.